This TCR beta chain was sequenced during a study of blood T cell repertoires in COVID-19. Overall study context: Samples representing acute and convalescent COVID-19 were sourced from the United States, Italy and Spain. Sources were T cells, B-cell-depleted T cells, or PBMCs; the material itself was cDNA or gDNA.

Methods used by the authors: It was from reference gene primer amplification that nucleated cell counts were estimated. Measured with immunoSEQ multiplex PCR; TCRdb has only the in-frame clones, and not every one. The V and J calls and the clone size are those of that table, but D and trimming were determined from the DNA. The sample has tens of thousands of clones, over 75% seen once. The sequencing input was peripheral blood. The receptor's source is a woman aged 65 to 85 with acute or convalescent COVID-19.

This CDR3 is CATSSAYRGGEKLFF. CDR3 coding DNA: TGTGCCACCAGCAGTGCCTACAGGGGGGGGGAAAAACTGTTTTTT. V and J are TRBV15 and TRBJ1-4; 8 bases align to TRBD1. This CDR3 spans 15 amino acids. Germline V gives CDR1 LNHNV, CDR2 YYDKDF (reference sequence). V lost 3 bases to trimming and J lost 8 bases; unmatched junction nucleotides: 8.